A selection of T cell receptor beta chains follows, all from one sample in a study of identical twins. In TCRdb, the 5' RACE reads were re-called with MiXCR into one record per CDR3 protein. The data show about 810,000 distinct CDR3 sequences, 12% seen once. These data are also associated with another study on yellow fever vaccine responses in identical twins.

Sequenced: PBMCs. All receptors come from a woman between 18 and 29 years old in good health. CDR3s include the opening cysteine and the closing phenylalanine or tryptophan.

V gene	J gene	CDR3 protein
TRBV7-8	TRBJ1-2	CASSLGTDKNYGYTF
TRBV4-1	TRBJ1-4	CASSQPTGLNEKLFF
TRBV3-1	TRBJ1-3	CASSPTGDSGNTIYF
TRBV24-1	TRBJ2-2	CATGGETGELFF
TRBV13	TRBJ1-3	CASSDAGGSGNTIYF
TRBV20-1	TRBJ2-2	CSAAGTMTNTGELFF
TRBV27	TRBJ2-5	CASSLGGAGAETQYF
TRBV28	TRBJ1-1	CASSRARGANTEAFF
TRBV4-1	TRBJ2-3	CASSQEVSRDTQYF
TRBV7-9	TRBJ2-5	CASSLGADSLRGETQYF
TRBV5-1	TRBJ2-2	CASSPPGVPNTGELFF
TRBV29-1	TRBJ2-1	CSVEIPSGPYNEQFF
TRBV7-9	TRBJ2-1	CASSSVGQSSYNEQFF
TRBV4-1	TRBJ2-1	CASSQHVGSYNEQFF
TRBV6-2/TRBV6-3	TRBJ2-6	CASRERPGANVLTF
TRBV14	TRBJ2-1	CASRSHPSGSYNEQFF
TRBV5-1	TRBJ2-5	CASSRQGEETQYF
TRBV7-9	TRBJ2-5	CASSLNSQKQETQYF
TRBV11-1	TRBJ1-2	CASSLGVGQGNVRPPYGYTF
TRBV20-1	TRBJ2-5	CSGAEETQYF
TRBV18	TRBJ2-1	CASSPYGQKYNEQFF
TRBV20-1	TRBJ2-3	CSASTYLLADSTDTQYF
TRBV11-1	TRBJ2-2	CASSAMDPPNTGELFF
TRBV12-3/TRBV12-4	TRBJ1-5	CASSLVDGNQPQHF
TRBV27	TRBJ2-7	CATKNSSGRAAEEQYF
TRBV4-1	TRBJ1-1	CASSLPRANTEAFF
TRBV4-1	TRBJ2-7	CASSQDSRGNSKYF